Below, 3 T cell receptor beta chains from the same sample are listed, as sequenced in a study of identical twins. TCRdb re-called the 5' RACE reads with MiXCR, one entry per CDR3 protein. The sample shows about 720,000 distinct CDR3 sequences, 8% to 9% of them seen only once. These data were likewise used in another study, on yellow fever vaccine responses in identical twins.

Sequenced sample: PBMCs. The receptors here all came from a young woman in good health.

In its sample, this clonotype was seen many times. J is TRBJ2-3 and V is TRBV4-3; D is possibly TRBD1 or TRBD2 (6 bases each). Germline CDR1 reads LGHNA; CDR2 reads YSLEER. There are 17 residues in the CDR3. The V and J ends lost 1 base and 3 bases respectively, with 17 bases between them. CDR3 DNA sequence: TGCGCCAGCAGCCAAGGGAGGGGGGCTGCGAGAACAGATACGCAGTATTTT. As protein: CASSQGRGAARTDTQYF.

The chain employs TRBV6-2 or TRBV6-3 and TRBJ2-6; D remains ambiguous. Deletions cut 0 bases from V and 4 bases from J, with 7 bases between. The CDR3 contains 15 residues. The germline CDR1 and CDR2 sequences are MNHEY and SVGEGT. CDR3 nucleotide sequence: TGTGCCAGCAGTTACTCTAAGATCGGGGCCAACGTCCTGACTTTC. Its protein product is CASSYSKIGANVLTF.

The chain joins TRBV5-4 to TRBJ2-3; D gene unclear. CDR1 and CDR2 from the germline V gene are SGHNT and YYREEE (reference sequence). Trimming removed 2 bases at V and 0 bases at J, with 10 bases between. The CDR3 is 15 residues long. The CDR3 nucleotides are TGTGCCAGCAGCTTCCTCGGACGTAGCACAGATACGCAGTATTTT. Translation gives CASSFLGRSTDTQYF.